The 6 T cell receptor beta chains in this list originate from one sample, sequenced in a study of monozygotic twins with inflammatory bowel disease. TCRdb reprocessed the 5' RACE reads and stores each CDR3 protein as one record, lacking DNA. The listing contains about 160,000 distinct CDR3 sequences. Sequencing was done on a sample of blood. These receptors all stem from a human donor with ulcerative colitis or Crohn's disease, or a healthy co-twin of an affected twin (not recorded which).

Here the CDR3 reads CASSPGLAEGNEQFF. The rearrangement joins TRBV12-3 or TRBV12-4 to TRBJ2-1; the TRBD2 assignment by TCRdb is unverifiable without DNA. The CDR3 contains 15 residues.

The chain uses TRBV29-1 and TRBJ2-3; TCRdb proposes TRBD1, but this gene call is untestable without DNA. Looked up from germline, CDR1 is SQVTM and CDR2 is ANQGSEA. This CDR3 has 17 residues. The CDR3 spells CSVEDRGPGALVDTQYF.

The rearrangement joins TRBV5-1 to TRBJ1-1; checking the TCRdb D call of TRBD1 is not possible without DNA. In germline, CDR1 is SGHRS, CDR2 YFSETQ. The CDR3 has 16 amino acids. The CDR3 spells CASSLDVRRPSTEAFF.

This chain uses TRBV30 with TRBJ2-3. The CDR3 consists of 13 residues. CDR1 GTSNPN and CDR2 SVGIG come from the germline V gene (reference sequence). The CDR3 spells CAWSVRSTDTQYF.

The rearrangement joins TRBV6-1 to TRBJ2-5; the TRBD1 assignment by TCRdb is unverifiable without DNA. CDR3 length equals 15 residues. Germline CDR1 and CDR2: MNHNS and SASEGT. The CDR3 here is CASSEFRGTQETQYF.

The chain links TRBV5-1 to TRBJ2-4; TCRdb outputs TRBD2, but without DNA this stays unchecked. The CDR3 has 15 amino acids. Germline V gene lookup returns CDR1 SGHRS and CDR2 YFSETQ. CDR3 loop: CASSPLEGGPNIQYF.